A selection of T cell receptor beta chains follows, all from one sample in a study of blood T cell repertoires in COVID-19. TCRdb's table, derived via immunoSEQ multiplex PCR, lists solely in-frame clones and lacks some. The table shows about 180,000 clones, with about 90% occurring only once. The sequenced sample consisted of PBMCs or T cells enriched from blood (not recorded which). The source of these receptors is a woman younger than 35 who had recovered from COVID-19. The CDR3 runs from the conserved cysteine through the conserved F or W. A D gene is named only where the DNA matches it firmly. Clone sizes are given selectively: once, few, many, or a class where the clone is expanded.

cdr3_length j_call d_call v_call clone_size cdr3_nt cdr3_aa
13 TRBJ2-1 . TRBV6-5 . TGTGCCAGCAGGGGGGGAGGAGACAATGAGCAGTTCTTC CASRGGGDNEQFF
18 TRBJ2-4 . TRBV7-4 once TGTGCCAGCAGCTTAGCGCCGGCAACCGGGTCGCCTCAAAACATTCAGTACTTC CASSLAPATGSPQNIQYF
16 TRBJ2-1 TRBD2 TRBV20-1 few TGCAGTGCTAGTCGGCTAGCGGGAGCTTCTTACAATGAGCAGTTCTTC CSASRLAGASYNEQFF
16 TRBJ2-2 TRBD1 TRBV5-4 . TGTGCCAGCACCACTCAGGGGACAGGATTCGCCGGGGAGCTGTTTTTT CASTTQGTGFAGELFF
15 TRBJ2-1 . TRBV9 . TGTGCCAGCAGCCCCGGCCAGGGGCAGCTCAATGAGCAGTTCTTC CASSPGQGQLNEQFF
11 TRBJ2-7 . TRBV20-1 . TGCAGTGCGGAGGGGGCCCACGAGCAGTACTTC CSAEGAHEQYF
15 TRBJ2-7 TRBD1 TRBV6-6 . TGTGCCAGCAGTTATTCAGGACAGGGATCCTACGAGCAGTACTTC CASSYSGQGSYEQYF
13 TRBJ1-5 . TRBV27 . TGTGCCAGCAGGCGGGGAGGCAATCAGCCCCAGCATTTT CASRRGGNQPQHF
14 TRBJ1-6 . TRBV10-1 few TGCGCCAGCAGTGCCAGACAGAAAAATTCACCCCTCCACTTT CASSARQKNSPLHF
13 TRBJ1-4 TRBD1 TRBV18 . TGTGCCAGCTCAGAACAACAGGGGGAAGGACTGTTTTTT CASSEQQGEGLFF
17 TRBJ2-6 TRBD2 TRBV28 . TGTGCCAGCACCCGGAGGACTAGCGGGAGTGGGGCCAACGTCCTGACTTTC CASTRRTSGSGANVLTF
16 TRBJ2-5 TRBD2 TRBV7-2 . TGTGCCAGCAGCTACGGACTAGCGGGAACTCAAGAGACCCAGTACTTC CASSYGLAGTQETQYF
15 TRBJ2-1 TRBD1 TRBV2 . TGTGCCAGCAGTGAAGGGACAGGGGAAGGGGCCAAGCAGTTCTTC CASSEGTGEGAKQFF
11 TRBJ1-1 . TRBV25-1 . TGTGCCAGCAGTGCCGGGACAGAAGCTTTCTTT CASSAGTEAFF
14 TRBJ2-3 TRBD2 TRBV19 . TGTGCCAGTAGATCTAGCGGGAGGTCTAACACGCAGTATTTT CASRSSGRSNTQYF
16 TRBJ2-1 . TRBV24-1 . TGTGCCACCAGGGGGACGACAGGAGAAGCTTACAATGAGCAGTTCTTC CATRGTTGEAYNEQFF
15 TRBJ2-2 TRBD1 TRBV30 . TGTGCCTGGCACCTCAGGGGGCGGAACACCGGGGAGCTGTTTTTT CAWHLRGRNTGELFF
16 TRBJ2-3 TRBD2 TRBV28 . TGTGCCAGCAGCCGGGGACTAGCGGGAGGAAGGGATACGCAGTATTTT CASSRGLAGGRDTQYF
16 TRBJ2-7 . TRBV19 . TGTGCCAGTAGTCCCCGTCCAGCGGAGACCTCCTACGAGCAGTACTTC CASSPRPAETSYEQYF
16 TRBJ1-1 TRBD1 TRBV5-5 . TGTGCCAGCAGTTTATTACAGGGGGCGGCGGGCACTGAAGCTTTCTTT CASSLLQGAAGTEAFF
15 TRBJ2-1 TRBD2 TRBV30 . TGTGCCTTCCCAGGGACTAGCGGGAGTTGGGATGAGCAGTTCTTC CAFPGTSGSWDEQFF
19 TRBJ2-2 TRBD2 TRBV27 . TGTGCCAGCAGTTTACCCTCACTAGCGGGGGGTTTAACGGACGGGGAGCTGTTTTTT CASSLPSLAGGLTDGELFF
16 TRBJ2-7 . TRBV28 . TGTGCCAGCAGTTTAAGGGGGTTGACCCTATCCTACGAGCAGTACTTC CASSLRGLTLSYEQYF
14 TRBJ1-4 . TRBV4-1 . TGCGCCAGCAGGCCAGCAGGACAGTCTGAAAAACTGTTTTTT CASRPAGQSEKLFF
15 TRBJ2-7 . TRBV6-5 once TGTGCCAGCAGTAGCGTCTTAGCAGAATCCTACGAGCAGTACTTC CASSSVLAESYEQYF
13 TRBJ2-1 . TRBV28 . TGTGCCAGCAAGAGGAACTACTACAATGAGCAGTTCTTC CASKRNYYNEQFF
16 TRBJ2-2 TRBD2 TRBV7-2 . TGTGCCAGCAGCTTTTGGGGGGGAGGGCTCACCGGGGAGCTGTTTTTT CASSFWGGGLTGELFF
12 TRBJ1-1 . TRBV19 few TGTGCCAGTAGTATCGGGAGAGGTGAAGCTTTCTTT CASSIGRGEAFF
14 TRBJ1-2 TRBD1 TRBV3-1/TRBV3-2 . TGTGCCAGCAGCCAAGGGCAGGGGGCGTATGGCTACACCTTC CASSQGQGAYGYTF
19 TRBJ2-1 . TRBV30 . TGTGCCTGGAGTGTATTTGCCGGAGACCTTATCTTGTCCTACAATGAGCAGTTCTTC CAWSVFAGDLILSYNEQFF
18 TRBJ1-4 TRBD1 TRBV6-2/TRBV6-3 . TGTGCCAGCAGCTTCTCCGACAGGGGGCCTTCCTCAAATGAAAAACTGTTTTTT CASSFSDRGPSSNEKLFF
15 TRBJ1-1 TRBD1 TRBV18 . TGTGCCAGCTCACCCGGGACAGGGTTGAACACTGAAGCTTTCTTT CASSPGTGLNTEAFF
15 TRBJ2-3 TRBD1 TRBV4-3 . TGCGCCAGCAGCTATGGACAGGGGAGCACAGATACGCAGTATTTT CASSYGQGSTDTQYF
13 TRBJ1-2 . TRBV18 . TGTGCCAGCTCACCACCCGCCGGCTATGGCTACACCTTC CASSPPAGYGYTF